This TCR beta chain came from a study of blood T cell repertoires in COVID-19. About the study: In each case, the material was cDNA or gDNA derived from T cells, B-cell-depleted T cells, or PBMCs.

From germline, CDR1 is KGHDR and CDR2 SFDVKD. The V end was cut by 6 bases, the J end by 2 bases, with 13 bases between. This CDR3 comprises 14 residues. Original data processing: Researchers report that nucleated cell counts were estimated from reference gene primer amplification. Data came from immunoSEQ multiplex PCR; TCRdb stores just in-frame clones and leaves some out. V, J and clone size are those of that table, while D and trimming were read from the DNA. Counted here are 130,000 to 150,000 clones, 70% to 90% occurring once; the ten biggest clones make up roughly 2.9%. The specimen was peripheral blood. The receptor was derived from a woman between 40 and 55 years old with active or convalescent COVID-19. The V gene is TRBV24-1, the J gene TRBJ2-7, with unresolved D. The CDR3 region has the DNA TGTGCCACCAGTTCTCGTGGGCACCCCTACGAGCAGTACTTC. Its protein product is CATSSRGHPYEQYF.